These 3 T cell receptor beta chains came from one sample sequenced in a study of T cell clones after liver transplantation. TCRdb's table, derived via immunoSEQ multiplex PCR, lists solely in-frame clones and lacks some. In the table there are around 110,000 clones, 75% to 95% of which are singletons. The sample in question was CD4+ T cells from blood, obtained 12 months after liver transplant. The source is a human patient who received a liver transplant. Among the T cells, some may be from the graft donor.

This chain links TRBV7-9 with TRBJ1-3; D is undetermined. Trimming removed 3 bases from V and 4 bases from J, with 4 bases in between. This CDR3 region has 12 residues. Germline CDR1 and CDR2: SEHNR and FQNEAQ (reference sequence). The CDR3 reads CASSFQGNTIYF. The CDR3 bases are TGTGCCAGCAGCTTTCAGGGAAACACCATATATTTT.

The chain carries TRBV2 and TRBJ2-7; 9 bases align to TRBD1. The junction had 7 bases not matched to a gene; V was cut back by 10 bases and J by 3 bases. This CDR3 has 13 amino acids. Germline V gene data show CDR1 as SNHLY and CDR2 as FYNNEI. In DNA form, the CDR3 reads TGTGCCACCAGGACAGGGGTAGGCTACGAGCAGTACTTC. Protein: CATRTGVGYEQYF.

This sequence joins TRBV28 and TRBJ2-3; weak D call: TRBD1 (5 bases). This CDR3 is 16 amino acids long. Trimming left V 6 bases short and J 3 bases short, with 19 bases between. CDR1 is MDHEN and CDR2 is SYDVKM in the germline V gene. CDR3 sequence reads: CASSPLGAHMTDTQYF. Written as DNA, the CDR3 is TGTGCCAGCAGCCCCCTAGGGGCACACATGACAGATACGCAGTATTTT.